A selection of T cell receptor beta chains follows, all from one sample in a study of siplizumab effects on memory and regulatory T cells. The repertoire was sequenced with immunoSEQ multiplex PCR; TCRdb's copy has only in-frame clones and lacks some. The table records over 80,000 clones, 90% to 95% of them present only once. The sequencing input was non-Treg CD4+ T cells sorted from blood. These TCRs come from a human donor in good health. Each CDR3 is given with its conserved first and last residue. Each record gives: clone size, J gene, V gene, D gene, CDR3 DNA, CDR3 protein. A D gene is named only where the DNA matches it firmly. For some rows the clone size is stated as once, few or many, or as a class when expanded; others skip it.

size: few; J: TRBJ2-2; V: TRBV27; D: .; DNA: TGTGCCAGCAGTTTACGGGACAAGAGGGGGGAGCTGTTTTTT; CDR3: CASSLRDKRGELFF
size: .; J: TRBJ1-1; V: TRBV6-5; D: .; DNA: TGTGCCAGCAGCAACACTAGAACCGACACTGAAGCTTTCTTT; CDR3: CASSNTRTDTEAFF
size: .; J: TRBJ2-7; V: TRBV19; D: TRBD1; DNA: TGTGCCAGTAGTAGAAGGACAGGAAGCTACGAGCAGTACTTC; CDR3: CASSRRTGSYEQYF
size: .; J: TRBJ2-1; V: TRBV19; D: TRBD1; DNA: TGTGCCAGTAGCCCCGGGACAGGGGGCGGCTCGGCTGAGCAGTTCTTC; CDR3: CASSPGTGGGSAEQFF
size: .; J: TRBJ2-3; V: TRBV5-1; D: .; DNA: TGCGCCAGCAGCTTGCAGAGCACAGATACGCAGTATTTT; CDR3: CASSLQSTDTQYF
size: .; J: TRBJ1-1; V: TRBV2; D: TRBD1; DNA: TGTGCCAGCAGTCCCGGGACAGGGGTGTCCAGCCGGGCTTTCTTT; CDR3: CASSPGTGVSSRAFF
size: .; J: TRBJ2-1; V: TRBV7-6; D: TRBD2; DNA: TGTGCCAGCAGCCGTTTTCTAGCGGGAGGGATTTCGTCCTACAATGAGCAGTTCTTC; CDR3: CASSRFLAGGISSYNEQFF
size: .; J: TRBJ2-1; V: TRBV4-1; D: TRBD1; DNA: TGCGCCAGCAGCCAATGGGTCTCAGACAGGGTCCACAATGAGCAGTTCTTC; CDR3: CASSQWVSDRVHNEQFF
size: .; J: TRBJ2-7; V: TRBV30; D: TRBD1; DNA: TGTGCCTGGAGTATCCCCGGACCCGGGACAGGGGCCCGATACGAGCAGTACTTC; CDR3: CAWSIPGPGTGARYEQYF
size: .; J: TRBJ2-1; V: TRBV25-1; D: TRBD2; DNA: TGTGCCAGCATTCTAAGCGGGAGTTCTGGCAATGAGCAGTTCTTC; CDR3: CASILSGSSGNEQFF
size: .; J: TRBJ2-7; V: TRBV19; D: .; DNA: TGTGCCAGTAGGAACCTGAGGGGCGAGCAGTACTTC; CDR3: CASRNLRGEQYF
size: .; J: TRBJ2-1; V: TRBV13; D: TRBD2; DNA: TGTGCCAGCAGCACTCCGGGGGGGTCAGGGACGTCCCGCGAGCAGTTCTTC; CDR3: CASSTPGGSGTSREQFF
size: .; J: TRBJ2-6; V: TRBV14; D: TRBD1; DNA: TGTGCCAGCAGCCAGAGACAGGGGGGGATCTCTGGGGCCAACGTCCTGACTTTC; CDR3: CASSQRQGGISGANVLTF
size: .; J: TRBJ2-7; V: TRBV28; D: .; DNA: TGTGCCAGCAGAGAACAGGGTAGCTACGAGCAGTACTTC; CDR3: CASREQGSYEQYF
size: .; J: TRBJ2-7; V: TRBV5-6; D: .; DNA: TGTGCCAGCAGCTTAGGCAGAACAGAAAGCTACGAGCAGTACTTC; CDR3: CASSLGRTESYEQYF
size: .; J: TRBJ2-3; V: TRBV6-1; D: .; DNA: TGTGCCAGCAGTGAGAGGGGTCCCCGAGAGGATACGCAGTATTTT; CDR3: CASSERGPREDTQYF
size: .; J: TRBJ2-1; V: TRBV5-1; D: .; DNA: TGCGCCAGCAGCTTCGACGCCCAGGGAGTCAGGAATGAGCAGTTCTTC; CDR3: CASSFDAQGVRNEQFF
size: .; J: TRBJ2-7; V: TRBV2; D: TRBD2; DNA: TGTGCCAGCAGTGTTCTCAGGACTAGCGGGAACGAGCAGTACTTC; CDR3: CASSVLRTSGNEQYF
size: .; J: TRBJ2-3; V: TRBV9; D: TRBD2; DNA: TGTGCCAGCAGCGTTTTAGCGGGACCCACAGATACGCAGTATTTT; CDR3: CASSVLAGPTDTQYF
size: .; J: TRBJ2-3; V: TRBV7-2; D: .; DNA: TGTGCCAGCAGATCGATAGCGGATACGCAGTATTTT; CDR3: CASRSIADTQYF
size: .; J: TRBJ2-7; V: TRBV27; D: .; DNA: TGTGCCAGCAGTTTCGGGGCAGGGAGCTCCTACGAGCAGTACTTC; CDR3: CASSFGAGSSYEQYF
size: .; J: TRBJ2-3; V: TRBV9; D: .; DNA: TGTGCCAGCAGCGTATCTCCGGTTTTTAGCACAGATACGCAGTATTTT; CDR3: CASSVSPVFSTDTQYF
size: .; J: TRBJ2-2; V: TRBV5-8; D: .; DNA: TGTGCCAGCAGCCCCGACGCGGGGTACACCGGGGAGCTGTTTTTT; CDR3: CASSPDAGYTGELFF
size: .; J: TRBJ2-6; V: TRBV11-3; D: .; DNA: TGTGCCAGCAGCCAGACGGGGGGCGCTGGGGCCAACGTCCTGACTTTC; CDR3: CASSQTGGAGANVLTF
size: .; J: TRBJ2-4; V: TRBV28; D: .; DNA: TGTGCCAGCAGAAGCGAAGGGCCTCCAAACATTCAGTACTTC; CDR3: CASRSEGPPNIQYF
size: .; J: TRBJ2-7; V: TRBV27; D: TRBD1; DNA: TGTGCCAGCAGTTCAGCCGGGACAGGGATCTACGAGCAGTACTTC; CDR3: CASSSAGTGIYEQYF
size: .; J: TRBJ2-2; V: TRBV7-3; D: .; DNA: TGTGCCAGCAGACCTAGGGACACCGGGGAGCTGTTTTTT; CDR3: CASRPRDTGELFF
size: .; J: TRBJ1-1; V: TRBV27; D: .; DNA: TGTGCCAGCAGTTTATCTGGGAGGGGCTCGAACACTGAAGCTTTCTTT; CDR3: CASSLSGRGSNTEAFF
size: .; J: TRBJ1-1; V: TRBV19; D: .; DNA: TGTGCCAGTAGTATTATTTTTGGGACCGAAGCTTTCTTT; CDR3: CASSIIFGTEAFF
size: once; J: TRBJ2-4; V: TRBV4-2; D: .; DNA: TGTGCCAGCAGCCAGGGTAGTAGGATAGCCAAAAACATTCAGTACTTC; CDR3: CASSQGSRIAKNIQYF
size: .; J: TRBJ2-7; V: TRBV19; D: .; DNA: TGTGCCAGTCGTTCGGGGCCGTCCTACGAGCAGTACTTC; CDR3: CASRSGPSYEQYF
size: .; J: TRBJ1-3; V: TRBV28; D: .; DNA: TGTGCCAGCAGTACCGGACAGTCCAGAGGAAACACCATATATTTT; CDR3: CASSTGQSRGNTIYF
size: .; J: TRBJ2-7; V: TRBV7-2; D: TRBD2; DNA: TGTGCCAGCAGCTTTAGCACTAGCGGTCCCTACGAGCAGTACTTC; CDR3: CASSFSTSGPYEQYF
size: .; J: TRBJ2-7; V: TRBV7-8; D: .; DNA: TGTGCCAGCAGCTTAGTTGGCAGGGCGGGTGGAGAGCAGTACTTC; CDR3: CASSLVGRAGGEQYF
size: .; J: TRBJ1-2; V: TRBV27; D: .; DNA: TGTGCCAGCAGTTCCCTTGCCAATGGCTACACCTTC; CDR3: CASSSLANGYTF
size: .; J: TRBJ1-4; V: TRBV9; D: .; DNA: TGTGCCAGCAGCCCATCTGGGGGAGGGTTTGAAAAACTGTTTTTT; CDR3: CASSPSGGGFEKLFF
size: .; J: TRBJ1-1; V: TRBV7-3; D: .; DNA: TGTGCCAGCAGCTTAACGGGACGGGCTGAAGCTTTCTTT; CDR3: CASSLTGRAEAFF
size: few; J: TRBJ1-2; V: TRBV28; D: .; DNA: TGTGCCAGCAGCCCCTCAAGCTATGGCTACACCTTC; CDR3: CASSPSSYGYTF
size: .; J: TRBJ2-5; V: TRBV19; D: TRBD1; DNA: TGTGCCAGTAGCCACAAAGGGACAGCAATACAAGAGACCCAGTACTTC; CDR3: CASSHKGTAIQETQYF
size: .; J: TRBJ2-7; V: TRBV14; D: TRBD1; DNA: TGTGCCAGCAGCCGAGAACAGGGGTTCTACGAGCAGTACTTC; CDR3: CASSREQGFYEQYF
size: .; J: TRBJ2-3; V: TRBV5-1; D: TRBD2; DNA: TGCGCCAGCAGTTTAAGAGCGGGATTCACAGATACGCAGTATTTT; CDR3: CASSLRAGFTDTQYF